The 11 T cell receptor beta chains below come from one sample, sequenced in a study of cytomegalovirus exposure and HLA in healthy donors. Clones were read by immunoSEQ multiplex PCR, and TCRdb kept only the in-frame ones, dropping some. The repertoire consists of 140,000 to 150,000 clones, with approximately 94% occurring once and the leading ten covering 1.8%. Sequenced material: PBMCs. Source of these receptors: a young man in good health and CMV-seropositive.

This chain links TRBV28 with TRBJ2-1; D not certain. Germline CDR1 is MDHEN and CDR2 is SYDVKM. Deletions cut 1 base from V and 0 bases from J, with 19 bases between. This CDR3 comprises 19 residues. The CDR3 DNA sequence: TGTGCCAGCAGTTTATCCTTTTTGAGAGCGAAAAGCTCCTACAATGAGCAGTTCTTC. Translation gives CASSLSFLRAKSSYNEQFF.

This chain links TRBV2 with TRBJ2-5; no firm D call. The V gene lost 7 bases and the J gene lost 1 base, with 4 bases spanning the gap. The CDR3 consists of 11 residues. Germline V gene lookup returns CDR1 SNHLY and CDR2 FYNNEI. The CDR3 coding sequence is TGTGCCAGCACCCTCCAAGAGACCCAGTACTTC. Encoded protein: CASTLQETQYF.

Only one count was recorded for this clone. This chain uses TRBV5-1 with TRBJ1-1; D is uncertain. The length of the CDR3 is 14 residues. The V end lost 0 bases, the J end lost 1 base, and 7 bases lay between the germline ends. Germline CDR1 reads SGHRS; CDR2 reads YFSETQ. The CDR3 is CASSLGGENTEAFF. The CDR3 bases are TGCGCCAGCAGCTTGGGCGGCGAGAACACTGAAGCTTTCTTT.

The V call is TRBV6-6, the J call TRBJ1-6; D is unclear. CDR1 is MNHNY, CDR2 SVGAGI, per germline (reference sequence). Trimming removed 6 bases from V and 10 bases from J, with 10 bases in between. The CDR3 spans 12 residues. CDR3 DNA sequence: TGTGCCAGCAGCGGGTTTGTGTCACCCCTCCACTTT. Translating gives CASSGFVSPLHF.

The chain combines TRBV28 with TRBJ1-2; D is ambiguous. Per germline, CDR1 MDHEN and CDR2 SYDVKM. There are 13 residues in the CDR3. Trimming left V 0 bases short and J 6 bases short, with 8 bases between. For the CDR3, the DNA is TGTGCCAGCAGTTTATGGGGGAGGGATGGCTACACCTTC. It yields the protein CASSLWGRDGYTF.

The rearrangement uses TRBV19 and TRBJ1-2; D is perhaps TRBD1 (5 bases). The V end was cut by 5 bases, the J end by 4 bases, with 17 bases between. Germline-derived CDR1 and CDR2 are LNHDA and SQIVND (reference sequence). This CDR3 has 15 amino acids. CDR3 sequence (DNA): TGTGCCAGTAGTTTTCGGACACCTATTTCCTATGGCTACACCTTC. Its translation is CASSFRTPISYGYTF.

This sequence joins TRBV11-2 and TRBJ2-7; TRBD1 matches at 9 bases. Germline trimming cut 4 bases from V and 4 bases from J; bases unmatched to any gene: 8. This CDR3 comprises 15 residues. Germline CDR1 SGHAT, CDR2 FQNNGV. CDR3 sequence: CASSYSGQGSYEQYF. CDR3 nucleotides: TGTGCCAGCAGCTATTCGGGACAGGGTTCGTACGAGCAGTACTTC.

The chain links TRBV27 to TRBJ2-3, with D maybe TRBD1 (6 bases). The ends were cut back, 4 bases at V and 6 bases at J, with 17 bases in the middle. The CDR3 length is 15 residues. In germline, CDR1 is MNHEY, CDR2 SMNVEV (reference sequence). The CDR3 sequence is CASSWAPGDEDTQYF. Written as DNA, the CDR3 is TGTGCCAGCAGTTGGGCCCCAGGGGACGAGGATACGCAGTATTTT.

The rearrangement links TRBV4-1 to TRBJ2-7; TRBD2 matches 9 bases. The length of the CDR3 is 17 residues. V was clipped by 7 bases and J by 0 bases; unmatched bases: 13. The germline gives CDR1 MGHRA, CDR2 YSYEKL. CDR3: CASKRLAGHDNSYEQYF. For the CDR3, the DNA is TGCGCCAGCAAGCGGCTAGCGGGACATGATAACTCCTACGAGCAGTACTTC.

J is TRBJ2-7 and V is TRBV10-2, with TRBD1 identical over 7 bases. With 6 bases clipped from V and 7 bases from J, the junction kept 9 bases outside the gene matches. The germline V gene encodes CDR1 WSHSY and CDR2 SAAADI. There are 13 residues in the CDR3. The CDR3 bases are TGCGCCAGCAGCCGGGACAGATCGGGAGAGCAGTACTTC. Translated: CASSRDRSGEQYF.

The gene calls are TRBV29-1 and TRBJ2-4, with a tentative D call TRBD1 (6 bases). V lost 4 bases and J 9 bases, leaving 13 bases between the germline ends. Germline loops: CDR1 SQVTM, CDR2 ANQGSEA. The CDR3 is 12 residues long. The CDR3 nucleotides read TGCAGCGTTGCATCAGGGGTCGGCATTCAGTACTTC. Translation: CSVASGVGIQYF.